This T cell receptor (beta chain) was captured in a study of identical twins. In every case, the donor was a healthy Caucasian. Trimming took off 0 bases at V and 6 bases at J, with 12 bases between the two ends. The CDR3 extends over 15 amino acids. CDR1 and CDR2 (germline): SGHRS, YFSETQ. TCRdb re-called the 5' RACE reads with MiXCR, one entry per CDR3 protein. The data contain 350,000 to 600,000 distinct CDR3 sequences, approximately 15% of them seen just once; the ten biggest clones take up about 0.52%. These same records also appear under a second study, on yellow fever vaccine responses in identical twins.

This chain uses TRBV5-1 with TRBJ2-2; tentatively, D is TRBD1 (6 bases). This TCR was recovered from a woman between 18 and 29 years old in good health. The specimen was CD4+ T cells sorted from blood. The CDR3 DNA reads TGCGCCAGCAGCTTGGGCTCTACAGGGCCCGGGGAGCTGTTTTTT. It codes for CASSLGSTGPGELFF.